These T cell receptor beta chains were read from a single sample in a study of spatial heterogeneity in lung cancer. TCRdb passed the 5' RACE reads through MiXCR, listing each CDR3 protein once. Of about 38,000 distinct CDR3 sequences in the sample, 4% to 6% were seen once. Sequenced material: PBMCs, taken at surgery. These receptors all stem from a female donor with early-stage non-small cell lung cancer. The CDR3 runs from the conserved cysteine through the conserved F or W. The D gene is left open where the match is weak. Size is omitted from some rows. Given values are once, few, many or a class for expanded clones.

d_call j_call v_call clone_size cdr3_aa cdr3_nt
. TRBJ2-3 TRBV18 . CASSPVGRGADTQYF TGTGCCAGCTCACCAGTGGGGCGTGGGGCAGATACGCAGTATTTT
. TRBJ1-1 TRBV5-6 many CASRKGVLKDTEAFF TGTGCCAGCAGAAAAGGGGTCCTAAAGGACACTGAAGCTTTCTTT
. TRBJ1-2 TRBV20-1 many CSASPRADYGYTF TGCAGTGCTAGTCCCAGAGCGGACTATGGCTACACCTTC
TRBD1 TRBJ2-2 TRBV11-2 many CASGTGPNTGELFF TGTGCCAGCGGGACAGGGCCGAACACCGGGGAGCTGTTTTTT
. TRBJ2-3 TRBV7-9 . CASSFPGEAKDTDTQYF TGTGCCAGCAGCTTCCCCGGGGAAGCAAAAGACACAGATACGCAGTATTTT
. TRBJ2-6 TRBV7-9 many CASLQVPGANVLTF TGTGCCAGCCTACAAGTCCCTGGGGCCAACGTCCTGACTTTC
TRBD1 TRBJ2-5 TRBV27 once CASSTGVAETQYF TGTGCCAGCAGTACAGGGGTCGCAGAGACCCAGTACTTC
. TRBJ1-3 TRBV5-1 few CASSGGGFGNTIYF TGCGCCAGCTCGGGCGGAGGGTTTGGAAACACCATATATTTT
. TRBJ2-7 TRBV7-9 few CASGFSSYEQYF TGTGCCAGCGGGTTTAGCTCCTACGAGCAGTACTTC
. TRBJ1-1 TRBV6-5 many CASSYSGSRVDTEAFF TGTGCCAGCAGTTACTCGGGATCAAGGGTGGACACTGAAGCTTTCTTT
. TRBJ2-7 TRBV5-1 many CASSLDPGSIYEQYF TGCGCCAGCAGCTTGGATCCGGGGTCGATCTACGAGCAGTACTTC
TRBD2 TRBJ2-3 TRBV7-2 many CASSRRLAGGQSNTQYF TGTGCCAGCAGCCGACGACTAGCGGGGGGCCAGTCAAATACGCAGTATTTT
. TRBJ1-2 TRBV10-3 few CAISGQAGIHGYTF TGTGCCATCAGTGGACAGGCGGGAATCCATGGCTACACCTTC
. TRBJ1-6 TRBV4-1 many CASSQDGAIASNNSPLHF TGCGCCAGCAGCCAAGACGGGGCTATAGCCAGCAATAATTCACCCCTCCACTTT
. TRBJ2-3 TRBV7-3 many CASSLLTMTTDTQYF TGTGCCAGCAGCTTACTCACTATGACCACAGATACGCAGTATTTT
TRBD1 TRBJ2-1 TRBV27 many CASGYQVARMDRATNEQFF TGTGCCAGCGGATACCAAGTTGCTAGGATGGACAGGGCTACAAATGAGCAGTTCTTC
. TRBJ1-1 TRBV7-8 few CASSHRVAEAFF TGTGCCAGCAGCCACAGGGTCGCTGAAGCTTTCTTT
. TRBJ2-4 TRBV24-1 . CATSDTRGAKNIQYF TGTGCCACCAGTGACACCAGGGGTGCCAAAAACATTCAGTACTTC
TRBD1 TRBJ2-2 TRBV6-5 many CASSYDQPGQGATGELFF TGTGCCAGCAGTTACGATCAACCGGGACAGGGGGCGACCGGGGAGCTGTTTTTT
. TRBJ2-6 TRBV3-1 many CASSQGSSSGRSGANVLTF TGTGCCAGCAGCCAAGGGAGCAGCAGTGGGAGGTCTGGGGCCAACGTCCTGACTTTC
TRBD2 TRBJ2-3 TRBV20-1 many CSARDLQGGDTQYF TGCAGTGCTAGAGATTTGCAGGGAGGGGATACGCAGTATTTT
. TRBJ2-3 TRBV3-1 few CASKIGGAIPDTQYF TGTGCCAGCAAGATAGGGGGGGCCATTCCAGATACGCAGTATTTT
. TRBJ1-5 TRBV20-1 many CSASDVEVYSNQPQHF TGCAGTGCTAGTGATGTAGAAGTGTATAGCAATCAGCCCCAGCATTTT
TRBD1 TRBJ2-5 TRBV20-1 . CSTGESETQYF TGCAGTACAGGGGAGAGTGAGACCCAGTACTTC
. TRBJ1-1 TRBV4-1 many CASSPLGTFLNTEAFF TGCGCCAGCAGCCCCCTTGGGACTTTTTTAAACACTGAAGCTTTCTTT
. TRBJ2-1 TRBV6-1 many CASSARDSAGEQFF TGTGCCAGCAGTGCCCGGGACTCCGCCGGGGAGCAGTTCTTC